The 19 T cell receptor beta chains below were found in one sample sequenced in a study of shared clonotypes between healthy human individuals. Sequencing used immunoSEQ multiplex PCR; TCRdb keeps in-frame clones, though not all of them. Here the sample spans about 960,000 clones, approximately 76% being singletons. Sequencing was done on a sample of memory CD4+ T cells sorted from blood. Subset of the sample: CD45RA-negative fraction. The receptors were gathered from a man aged 18 to 29 in good health.

The chain combines TRBV28 with TRBJ1-2; 9 bases map to TRBD1. The V gene's germline CDR1 is MDHEN and CDR2 SYDVKM. The CDR3 totals 14 residues. Trimming removed 4 bases from V and 3 bases from J; junction bases left unmatched: 3. CDR3 in amino acids: CASSWTGAYYGYTF. The CDR3, as DNA: TGTGCCAGCAGTTGGACAGGGGCCTACTATGGCTACACCTTC.

This clone was counted between two and nine times. The chain links TRBV5-1 to TRBJ2-2; TRBD1 is a possible D gene (6 bases). V lost 4 bases and J 4 bases, leaving 14 bases between the germline ends. The CDR3 covers 15 residues. CDR1 and CDR2 (germline): SGHRS, YFSETQ. CDR3 in amino acids: CASSKKQGVTGELFF. CDR3 sequence (DNA): TGCGCCAGCAGCAAGAAACAGGGCGTCACCGGGGAGCTGTTTTTT.

V and J are TRBV25-1 and TRBJ1-2; 11 bases map to TRBD1. The V and J ends lost 4 bases and 4 bases, in that order; junction bases with no gene match: 11. Germline-derived CDR1 and CDR2 are MGHDK and SYGVNS. The CDR3 runs to 17 residues. The CDR3 sequence: CASSVPGQGGIGYGYTF. The DNA of the CDR3 is TGTGCCAGCAGTGTACCGGGACAGGGGGGGATTGGCTATGGCTACACCTTC.

The chain carries TRBV28 and TRBJ2-2, with D perhaps assigned TRBD1 or TRBD2 (6 bases each). V lost 8 bases and J lost 5, with 18 bases in between. Germline CDR1 is MDHEN and CDR2 is SYDVKM. The CDR3 is 15 amino acids. CDR3 DNA sequence: TGTGCCAGCGACGGTGGGGGGCGTCGAACCGGGGAGCTGTTTTTT. This gives the protein CASDGGGRRTGELFF. Filled out from reference TRBV28 and TRBJ2-2, the complete variable domain reads DVKVTQSSRYLVKRTGEKVFLECVQDMDHENMFWYRQDPGLGLRLIYFSYDVKMKEKGDIPEGYSVSREKKERFSLILESASTNQTSMYLCASDGGGRRTGELFFGEGSRLTVL.

The rearrangement joins TRBV19 to TRBJ2-7; 9 nucleotides match TRBD1. Germline V CDR1 and CDR2: LNHDA, SQIVND (reference sequence). The CDR3 sequence is 12 residues long. V dropped 3 bases and J dropped 6; count of bases not matched to a gene: 0. CDR3 DNA: TGTGCCAGTAGTATGGACAGGGGCGAGCAGTACTTC. It encodes CASSMDRGEQYF.

This clone came up a few times. The chain has TRBV10-1 and TRBJ2-3, with TRBD2 matching 7 bases. Trimming removed 0 bases from V and 3 bases from J; junction bases left unmatched: 3. CDR1 and CDR2 from the germline V gene are WNHNN and SYGVQD (reference sequence). This CDR3 spans 15 amino acids. CDR3 sequence: CASSESGGPTDTQYF. Written as DNA, the CDR3 is TGCGCCAGCAGTGAGTCGGGAGGGCCAACAGATACGCAGTATTTT.

The chain employs TRBV27 and TRBJ2-7; TRBD1 agrees at 8 bases. The germline gives CDR1 MNHEY, CDR2 SMNVEV (reference sequence). J gave up 3 bases and V 3 bases, and 4 bases lay outside the gene matches. The CDR3 totals 14 residues. DNA for the CDR3: TGTGCCAGCAGTTTTAATGGACAGGGCTACGAGCAGTACTTC. This sequence encodes CASSFNGQGYEQYF.

The J gene is TRBJ1-4, the V gene TRBV19; a weak D match, TRBD1 (5 bases). V lost 10 bases and J 5 bases, leaving 14 bases between the germline ends. Germline V lookup: CDR1 LNHDA, CDR2 SQIVND (reference sequence). CDR3 length: 13 amino acids. For the CDR3, the DNA is TGTGCCACAAGGGACGGACCAAATGAAAAACTGTTTTTT. This codes for CATRDGPNEKLFF.

There are many counts of this clone. This chain connects TRBV5-6 to TRBJ2-5; D gene unclear. This CDR3 has 14 amino acids. Trimming stripped 1 base from V and 2 bases from J, with 9 bases between. The V gene's germline CDR1 is SGHDT and CDR2 YYEEEE. In nucleotides, the CDR3 is TGTGCCAGCAGCTTGTACGTAACTCAAGAGACCCAGTACTTC. Translation gives CASSLYVTQETQYF.

The V gene is TRBV7-8, the J gene TRBJ2-2; possibly TRBD1 for D (6 bases). Germline loops: CDR1 SGHVS, CDR2 FQNEAQ. The V and J ends lost 2 bases and 1 base respectively, with 11 bases between them. The CDR3 extends over 16 amino acids. The CDR3: CASSLKPGQNTGELFF. CDR3 bases: TGTGCCAGCAGCTTAAAACCGGGACAGAACACCGGGGAGCTGTTTTTT.

The chain recombines TRBV6-5 with TRBJ1-2; 7 bases fit TRBD1. J gave up 4 bases and V 7 bases, and 6 bases lay outside the gene matches. Per the germline V gene, CDR1 is MNHEY and CDR2 is SVGAGI. The CDR3 is made up of 13 amino acids. The CDR3 nucleotides read TGTGCCAGCACTGGGAGACAGGGCTATGGCTACACCTTC. It encodes CASTGRQGYGYTF.

CDR3 sequence reads: CASRRQGGNQPQHF. The CDR3, as DNA: TGTGCCAGCAGACGACAGGGGGGAAATCAGCCCCAGCATTTT. The rearrangement uses TRBV6-6 and TRBJ1-5, with 9 positions matching TRBD1. Germline V gene lookup returns CDR1 MNHNY and CDR2 SVGAGI (reference sequence). V was pared by 6 bases and J by 4 bases, with 4 bases of the junction left unmatched. This CDR3 spans 14 amino acids.

The V call is TRBV6-5, the J call TRBJ2-5, with D perhaps assigned TRBD1 or TRBD2 (5 bases each). CDR3 length: 14 residues. The V gene lost 2 bases and the J gene lost 3 bases, with 10 bases spanning the gap. The germline V gene has CDR1 MNHEY and CDR2 SVGAGI. The CDR3 region is CASSYGGKEETQYF. CDR3 nucleotide sequence: TGTGCCAGCAGTTACGGGGGTAAAGAAGAGACCCAGTACTTC.

V is TRBV27 and J is TRBJ2-7; D not certain. This CDR3 comprises 13 residues. The V gene lost 6 bases and the J gene lost 0 bases, with 9 bases spanning the gap. The germline V gene has CDR1 MNHEY and CDR2 SMNVEV (reference sequence). The CDR3 DNA is TGTGCCAGCAGGGACGGAAGCTCCTACGAGCAGTACTTC. This encodes CASRDGSSYEQYF.

This clone was counted a few times. The V and J genes are TRBV5-8 and TRBJ2-7; 7 nucleotides line up with TRBD1. Trimming took 4 bases from V and 0 from J; bases not matched to a gene: 10. CDR1 and CDR2 from the germline V gene are SGHTS and YDEGEE. This CDR3 spans 16 amino acids. The CDR3 sequence: CASSRSGTESSYEQYF. CDR3 coding DNA: TGTGCCAGCAGCAGATCCGGGACAGAAAGCTCCTACGAGCAGTACTTC.

The chain recombines TRBV19 with TRBJ2-4; 7 bases match TRBD2. CDR1 and CDR2 (germline): LNHDA, SQIVND (reference sequence). Losses at the gene ends were 5 bases for V and 9 bases for J; bases not matched to a gene: 7. CDR3 length: 13 amino acids. CDR3 sequence: CASSSQRDGIQYF. Here the CDR3 DNA reads TGTGCCAGTAGTTCCCAGCGGGATGGCATTCAGTACTTC.

The CDR3 bases are TGTGCCAGCAGCTTGTTTTGGAGCCAAGGTAGCAATCAGCCCCAGCATTTT. It specifies CASSLFWSQGSNQPQHF. The chain is built from TRBV5-8 and TRBJ1-5; no reliable D call. The germline V gene has CDR1 SGHTS and CDR2 YDEGEE. Trimming stripped 1 base from V and 0 bases from J, with 14 bases between. The CDR3 length is 17 residues. Supplemented by reference TRBV5-8 and TRBJ1-5, the full variable domain reads EAGVTQSPTHLIKTRGQQATLRCSPISGHTSVYWYQQALGLGLQFLLWYDEGEERNRGNFPPRFSGRQFPNYSSELNVNALELEDSALYLCASSLFWSQGSNQPQHFGDGTRLSIL.

The chain couples TRBV19 to TRBJ2-3; TRBD1 matches at 7 bases. The V segment lost 5 bases and the J segment 2 bases; nucleotides outside the gene matches: 7. Germline loops: CDR1 LNHDA, CDR2 SQIVND (reference sequence). The CDR3 contains 15 residues. The CDR3 reads CASSVRDSSTDTQYF. DNA for the CDR3: TGTGCCAGTAGTGTACGGGACAGCTCCACAGATACGCAGTATTTT.

The genes are TRBV16 and TRBJ1-1; D uncertain. V lost 6 bases and J lost 1, with 12 bases in between. In germline, CDR1 is KGHSY, CDR2 FQNENV. The CDR3 is 14 residues long. The CDR3 sequence: CASSNARANTEAFF. The DNA of the CDR3 is TGTGCCAGCAGTAACGCTCGGGCGAACACTGAAGCTTTCTTT.